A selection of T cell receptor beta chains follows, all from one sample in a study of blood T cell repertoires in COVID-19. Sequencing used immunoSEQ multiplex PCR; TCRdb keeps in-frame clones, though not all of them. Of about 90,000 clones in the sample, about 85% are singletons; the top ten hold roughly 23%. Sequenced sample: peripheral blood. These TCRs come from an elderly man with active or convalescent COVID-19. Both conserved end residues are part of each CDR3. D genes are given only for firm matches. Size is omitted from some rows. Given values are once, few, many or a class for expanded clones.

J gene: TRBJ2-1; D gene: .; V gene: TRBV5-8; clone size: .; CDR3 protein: CASSPQTATGSQQFF; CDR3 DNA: TGTGCCAGCAGCCCACAAACGGCGACCGGGAGCCAGCAGTTCTTC
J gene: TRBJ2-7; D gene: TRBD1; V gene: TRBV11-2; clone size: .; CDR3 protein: CASSLGQGSSYEQYF; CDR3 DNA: TGTGCCAGCAGCTTGGGACAGGGAAGCTCCTACGAGCAGTACTTC
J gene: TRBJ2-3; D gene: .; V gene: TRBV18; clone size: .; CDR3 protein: CASSPPGLTSTDTQYF; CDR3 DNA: TGTGCCAGCTCACCACCCGGACTGACAAGCACAGATACGCAGTATTTT
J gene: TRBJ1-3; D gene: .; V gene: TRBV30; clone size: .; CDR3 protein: CAWSPRTGTGNTIYF; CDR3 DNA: TGTGCCTGGAGTCCACGAACAGGGACTGGAAACACCATATATTTT
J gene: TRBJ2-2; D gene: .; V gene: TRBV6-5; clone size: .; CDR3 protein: CASRPSRQTTGELFF; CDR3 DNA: TGTGCCAGCAGGCCTTCCCGACAGACCACCGGGGAGCTGTTTTTT
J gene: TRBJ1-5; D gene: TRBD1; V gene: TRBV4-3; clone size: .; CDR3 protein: CASSQDYRGHQPQHF; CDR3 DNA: TGCGCCAGCAGCCAAGATTACAGGGGGCATCAGCCCCAGCATTTT
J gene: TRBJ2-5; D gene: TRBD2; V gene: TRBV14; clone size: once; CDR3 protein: CASSQGIRAGTEETQYF; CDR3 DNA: TGTGCCAGCAGCCAAGGCATCCGAGCGGGGACCGAAGAGACCCAGTACTTC
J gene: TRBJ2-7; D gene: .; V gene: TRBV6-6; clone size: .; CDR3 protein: CASSYPGEAYEQYF; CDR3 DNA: TGTGCCAGCAGTTACCCGGGAGAGGCCTACGAGCAGTACTTC
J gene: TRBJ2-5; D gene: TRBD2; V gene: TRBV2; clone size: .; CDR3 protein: CASRSKGGGQETQYF; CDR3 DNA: TGTGCCAGCAGGTCGAAGGGCGGGGGTCAAGAGACCCAGTACTTC
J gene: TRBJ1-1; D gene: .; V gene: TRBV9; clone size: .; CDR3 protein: CASSGQGSDTEAFF; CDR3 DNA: TGTGCCAGCAGCGGTCAGGGGTCCGACACTGAAGCTTTCTTT
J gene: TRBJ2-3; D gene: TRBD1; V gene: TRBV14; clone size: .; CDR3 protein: CASSRTRDSATDTQYF; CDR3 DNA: TGTGCCAGCAGCCGTACCCGGGACAGTGCCACAGATACGCAGTATTTT
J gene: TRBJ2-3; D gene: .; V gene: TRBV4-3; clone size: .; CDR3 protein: CASSQGFGSGTDTQYF; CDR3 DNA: TGCGCCAGCAGCCAAGGATTCGGGAGCGGCACAGATACGCAGTATTTT
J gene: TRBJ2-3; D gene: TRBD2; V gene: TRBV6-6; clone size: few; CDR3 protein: CASSGQLAGVRDTQYF; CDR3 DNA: TGTGCCAGCAGTGGCCAACTAGCGGGGGTCAGAGATACGCAGTATTTT
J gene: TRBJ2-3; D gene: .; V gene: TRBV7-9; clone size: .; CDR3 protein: CASSFQNTDTQYF; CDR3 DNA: TGTGCCAGCAGCTTCCAAAACACAGATACGCAGTATTTT
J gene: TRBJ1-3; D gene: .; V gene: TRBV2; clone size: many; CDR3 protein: CASSLGGNTIYF; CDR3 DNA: TGTGCCAGCAGCCTGGGCGGAAACACCATATATTTT
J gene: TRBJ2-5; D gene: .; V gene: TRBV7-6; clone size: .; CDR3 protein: CASSLARTGFQETQYF; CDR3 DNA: TGTGCCAGCAGCTTAGCGCGCACAGGATTCCAAGAGACCCAGTACTTC
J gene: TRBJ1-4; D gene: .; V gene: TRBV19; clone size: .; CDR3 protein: CASSIESGNEKLFF; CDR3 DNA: TGTGCCAGTAGTATAGAGTCGGGGAATGAAAAACTGTTTTTT
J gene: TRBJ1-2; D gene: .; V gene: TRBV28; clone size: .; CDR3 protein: CASSYDSNYGYTF; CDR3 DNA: TGTGCCAGCAGTTATGACAGTAACTATGGCTACACCTTC
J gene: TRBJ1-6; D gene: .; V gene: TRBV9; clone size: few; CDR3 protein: CASSVGGDPYNSPLHF; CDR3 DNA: TGTGCCAGCAGCGTAGGAGGTGATCCCTATAATTCACCCCTCCACTTT
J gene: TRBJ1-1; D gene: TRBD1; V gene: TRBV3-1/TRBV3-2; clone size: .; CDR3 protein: CASSQDRGTGITEAFF; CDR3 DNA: TGTGCCAGCAGCCAAGATCGGGGGACAGGGATCACTGAAGCTTTCTTT
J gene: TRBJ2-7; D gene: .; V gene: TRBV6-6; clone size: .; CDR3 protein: CASSVVRYEQYF; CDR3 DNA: TGTGCCAGCAGTGTTGTCCGTTACGAGCAGTACTTC
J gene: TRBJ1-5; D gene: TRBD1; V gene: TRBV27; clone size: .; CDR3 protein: CASRRGQADQPQHF; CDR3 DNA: TGTGCCAGCAGAAGAGGACAGGCAGATCAGCCCCAGCATTTT
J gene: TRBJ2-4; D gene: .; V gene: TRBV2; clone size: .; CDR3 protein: CASSAQGGRDIQYF; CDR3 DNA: TGTGCCAGCAGCGCACAGGGCGGGAGAGACATTCAGTACTTC
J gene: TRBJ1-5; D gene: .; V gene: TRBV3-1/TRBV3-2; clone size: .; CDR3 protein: CASSQGFPQSNQPQHF; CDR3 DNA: TGTGCCAGCAGCCAAGGATTCCCACAGAGCAATCAGCCCCAGCATTTT
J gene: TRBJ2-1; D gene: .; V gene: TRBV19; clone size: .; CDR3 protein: CASSMRGEQFF; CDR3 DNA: TGTGCCAGTAGTATGAGGGGGGAGCAGTTCTTC
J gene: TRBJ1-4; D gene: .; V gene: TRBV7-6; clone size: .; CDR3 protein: CASSLAEGTGEKLFF; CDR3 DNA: TGTGCCAGCAGCTTAGCGGAGGGGACGGGGGAAAAACTGTTTTTT
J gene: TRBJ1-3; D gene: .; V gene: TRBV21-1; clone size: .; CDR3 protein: CASSKRGHGNTIYF; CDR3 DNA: TGTGCCAGCAGCAAAAGGGGTCACGGAAACACCATATATTTT
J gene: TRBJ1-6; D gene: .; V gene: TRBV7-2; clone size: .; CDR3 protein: CASSLGQVSSPLHF; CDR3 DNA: TGTGCCAGCAGCTTAGGCCAGGTCTCCTCACCCCTCCACTTT
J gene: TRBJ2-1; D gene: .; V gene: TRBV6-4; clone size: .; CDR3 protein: CASSAPRGGALVF; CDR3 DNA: TGTGCCAGCAGTGCGCCCAGAGGGGGGGCCTTGGTCTTC
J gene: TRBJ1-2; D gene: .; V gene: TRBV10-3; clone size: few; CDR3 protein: CAISWGQDDGYTF; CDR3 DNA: TGTGCCATCAGTTGGGGACAAGATGATGGCTACACCTTC
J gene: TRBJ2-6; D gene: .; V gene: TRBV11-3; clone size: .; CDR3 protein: CASRIGGAGANVLTF; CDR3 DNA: TGTGCCAGCAGGATAGGAGGTGCTGGGGCCAACGTCCTGACTTTC
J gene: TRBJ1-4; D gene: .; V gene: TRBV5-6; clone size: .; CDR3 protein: CASSLAGAQEKLFF; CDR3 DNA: TGTGCCAGCAGCTTGGCTGGGGCGCAGGAAAAACTGTTTTTT
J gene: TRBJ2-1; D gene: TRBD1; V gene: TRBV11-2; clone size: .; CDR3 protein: CASSSGQGMNEQFF; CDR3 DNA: TGTGCCAGCAGCTCAGGACAGGGAATGAATGAGCAGTTCTTC
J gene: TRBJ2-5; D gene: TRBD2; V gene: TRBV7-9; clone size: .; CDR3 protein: CASSPQWAGGQETQYF; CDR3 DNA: TGTGCCAGCAGCCCCCAGTGGGCGGGGGGCCAAGAGACCCAGTACTTC
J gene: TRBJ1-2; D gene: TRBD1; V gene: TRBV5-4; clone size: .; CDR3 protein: CASSPDRGNYGYTF; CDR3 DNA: TGTGCCAGCAGCCCGGACAGGGGAAACTATGGCTACACCTTC
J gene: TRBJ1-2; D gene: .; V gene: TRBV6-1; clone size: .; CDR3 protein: CASSETSTGGYTF; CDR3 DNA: TGTGCCAGCAGTGAGACATCGACGGGGGGCTACACCTTC
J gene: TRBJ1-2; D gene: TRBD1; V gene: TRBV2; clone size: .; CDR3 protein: CASRGQGGNGYTF; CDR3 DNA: TGTGCCAGTCGTGGACAGGGAGGGAATGGCTACACCTTC
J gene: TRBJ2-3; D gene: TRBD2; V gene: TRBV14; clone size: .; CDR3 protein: CASSLTASGAQSTDTQYF; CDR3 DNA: TGTGCCAGCAGCCTTACGGCTAGCGGGGCCCAAAGCACAGATACGCAGTATTTT
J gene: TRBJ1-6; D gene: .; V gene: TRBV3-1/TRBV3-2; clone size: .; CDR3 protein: CASSQAGSGLRSPLHF; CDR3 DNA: TGTGCCAGCAGCCAAGCCGGGTCAGGGCTTCGTTCACCCCTCCACTTT
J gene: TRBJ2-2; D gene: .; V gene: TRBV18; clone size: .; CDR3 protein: CASSPRRGDTGELFF; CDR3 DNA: TGTGCCAGCTCACCACGCAGGGGGGACACCGGGGAGCTGTTTTTT
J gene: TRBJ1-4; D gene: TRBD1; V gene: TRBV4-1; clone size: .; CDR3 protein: CASSQGDRLNEKLFF; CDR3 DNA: TGCGCCAGCAGCCAAGGGGACAGACTAAATGAAAAACTGTTTTTT
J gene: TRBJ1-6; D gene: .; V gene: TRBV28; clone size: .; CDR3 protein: CASNQQDFINSPLHF; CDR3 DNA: TGTGCCAGCAATCAACAGGATTTTATTAATTCACCCCTCCACTTT
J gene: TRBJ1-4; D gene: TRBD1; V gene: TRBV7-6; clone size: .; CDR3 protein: CASSLARGAREKLFF; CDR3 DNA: TGTGCCAGCAGCTTGGCCAGGGGGGCTCGGGAAAAACTGTTTTTT
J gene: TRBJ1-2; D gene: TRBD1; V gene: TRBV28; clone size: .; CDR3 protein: CASTLTGNYGYTF; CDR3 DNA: TGTGCCAGCACCCTGACAGGGAACTATGGCTACACCTTC
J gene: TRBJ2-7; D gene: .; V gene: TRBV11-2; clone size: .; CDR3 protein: CASSLPGPYEQYF; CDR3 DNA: TGTGCCAGCAGCTTACCAGGGCCCTACGAGCAGTACTTC